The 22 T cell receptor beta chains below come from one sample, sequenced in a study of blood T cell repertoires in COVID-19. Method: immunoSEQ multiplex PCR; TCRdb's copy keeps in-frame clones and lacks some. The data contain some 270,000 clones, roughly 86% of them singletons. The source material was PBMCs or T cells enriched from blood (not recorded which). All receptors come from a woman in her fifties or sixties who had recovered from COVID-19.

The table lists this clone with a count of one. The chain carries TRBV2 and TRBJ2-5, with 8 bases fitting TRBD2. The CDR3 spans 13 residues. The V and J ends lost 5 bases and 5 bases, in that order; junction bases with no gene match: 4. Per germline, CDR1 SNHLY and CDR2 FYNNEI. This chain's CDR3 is CASSRGGLETQYF. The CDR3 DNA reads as TGTGCCAGCAGTCGGGGGGGCCTGGAGACCCAGTACTTC. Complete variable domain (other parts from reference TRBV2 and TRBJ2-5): EPEVTQTPSHQVTQMGQEVILRCVPISNHLYFYWYRQILGQKVEFLVSFYNNEISEKSEIFDDQFSVERPDGSNFTLKIRSTKLEDSAMYFCASSRGGLETQYFGPGTRLLVL.

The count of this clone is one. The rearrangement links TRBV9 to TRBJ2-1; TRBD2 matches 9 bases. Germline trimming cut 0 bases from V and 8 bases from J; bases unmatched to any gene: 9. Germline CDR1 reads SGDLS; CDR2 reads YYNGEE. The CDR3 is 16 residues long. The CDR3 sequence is CASSVEGRGGYDEQFF. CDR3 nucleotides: TGTGCCAGCAGCGTAGAAGGGCGGGGGGGTTATGATGAGCAGTTCTTC. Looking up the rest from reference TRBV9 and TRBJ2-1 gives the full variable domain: DSGVTQTPKHLITATGQRVTLRCSPRSGDLSVYWYQQSLDQGLQFLIQYYNGEERAKGNILERFSAQQFPDLHSELNLSSLELGDSALYFCASSVEGRGGYDEQFFGPGTRLTVL.

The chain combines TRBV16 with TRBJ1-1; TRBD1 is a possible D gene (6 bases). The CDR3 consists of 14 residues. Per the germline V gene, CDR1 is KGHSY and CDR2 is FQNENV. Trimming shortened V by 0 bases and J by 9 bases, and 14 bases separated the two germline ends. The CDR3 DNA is TGTGCCAGCAGCCAATCTGGGCAGGGGTCTAAAGCTTTCTTT. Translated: CASSQSGQGSKAFF.

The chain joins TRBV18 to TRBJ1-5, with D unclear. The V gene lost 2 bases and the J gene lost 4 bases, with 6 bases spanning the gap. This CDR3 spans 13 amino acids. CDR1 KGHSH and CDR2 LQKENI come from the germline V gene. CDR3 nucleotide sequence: TGTGCCAGCTCACCAATCCGGAATCAGCCCCAGCATTTT. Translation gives CASSPIRNQPQHF.

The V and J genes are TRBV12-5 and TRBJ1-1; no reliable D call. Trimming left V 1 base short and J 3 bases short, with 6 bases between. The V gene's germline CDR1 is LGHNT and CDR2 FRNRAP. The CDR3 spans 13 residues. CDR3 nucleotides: TGTGCTAGTGGTTTGGGGAGTTACACTGAAGCTTTCTTT. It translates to CASGLGSYTEAFF.

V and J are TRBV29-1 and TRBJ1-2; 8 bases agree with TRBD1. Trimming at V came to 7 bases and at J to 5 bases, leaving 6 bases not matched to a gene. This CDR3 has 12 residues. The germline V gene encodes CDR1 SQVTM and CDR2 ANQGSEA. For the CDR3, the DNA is TGCAGCGAACGGGACAGGAATTATGGCTACACCTTC. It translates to CSERDRNYGYTF. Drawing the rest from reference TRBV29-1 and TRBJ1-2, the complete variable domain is SAVISQKPSRDICQRGTSLTIQCQVDSQVTMMFWYRQQPGQSLTLIATANQGSEATYESGFVIDKFPISRPNLTFSTLTVSNMSPEDSSIYLCSERDRNYGYTFGSGTRLTVV.

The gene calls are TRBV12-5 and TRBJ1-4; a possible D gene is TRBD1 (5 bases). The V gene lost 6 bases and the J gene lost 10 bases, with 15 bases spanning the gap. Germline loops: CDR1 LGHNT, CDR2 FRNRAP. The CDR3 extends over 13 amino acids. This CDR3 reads CASGRLTVRKLFF. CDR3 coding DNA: TGTGCTAGTGGGCGACTGACAGTCCGAAAACTGTTTTTT.

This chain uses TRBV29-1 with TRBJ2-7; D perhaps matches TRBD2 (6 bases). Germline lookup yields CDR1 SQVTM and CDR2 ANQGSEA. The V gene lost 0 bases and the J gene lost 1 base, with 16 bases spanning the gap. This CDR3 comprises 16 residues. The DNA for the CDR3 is TGCAGCGTTGAAGACCAAGGACCCGGAGGGTCCTACGAGCAGTACTTC. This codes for CSVEDQGPGGSYEQYF.

This CDR3 is CASVRGGTYNEQFF. CDR3 coding DNA: TGTGCCTCCGTACGGGGGGGGACGTACAATGAGCAGTTCTTC. This chain links TRBV28 with TRBJ2-1; 8 bases align to TRBD2. Germline CDR1 reads MDHEN; CDR2 reads SYDVKM. Germline trimming cut 11 bases from V and 4 bases from J; bases unmatched to any gene: 10. The CDR3 totals 14 residues.

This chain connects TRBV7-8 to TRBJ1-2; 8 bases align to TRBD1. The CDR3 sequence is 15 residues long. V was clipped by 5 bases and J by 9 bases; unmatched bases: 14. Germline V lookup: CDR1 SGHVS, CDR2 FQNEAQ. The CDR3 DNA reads TGTGCCAGCAGCACCCGGACAGGGCGTCCTATGAGCTACACCTTC. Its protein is CASSTRTGRPMSYTF.

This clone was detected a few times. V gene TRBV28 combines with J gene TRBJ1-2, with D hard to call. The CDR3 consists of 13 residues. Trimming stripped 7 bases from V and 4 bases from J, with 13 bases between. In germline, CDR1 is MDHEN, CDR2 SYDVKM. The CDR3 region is CASNLTPFYGYTF. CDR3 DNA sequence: TGTGCCAGCAACCTTACTCCGTTCTATGGCTACACCTTC.

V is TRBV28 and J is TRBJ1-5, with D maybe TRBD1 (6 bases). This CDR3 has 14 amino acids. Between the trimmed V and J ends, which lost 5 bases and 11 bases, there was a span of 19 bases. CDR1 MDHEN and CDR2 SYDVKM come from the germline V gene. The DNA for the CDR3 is TGTGCCAGCAGTCAAAGGGGCAGGGGTGATTCCCAGCATTTT. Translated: CASSQRGRGDSQHF.

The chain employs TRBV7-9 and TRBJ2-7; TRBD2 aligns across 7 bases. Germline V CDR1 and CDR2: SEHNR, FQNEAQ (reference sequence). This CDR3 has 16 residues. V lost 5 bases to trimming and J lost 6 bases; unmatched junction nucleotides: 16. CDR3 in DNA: TGTGCCAGCAGCCCTTCCGGGGTAGCTGGGAGGGGCGAGCAGTACTTC. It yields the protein CASSPSGVAGRGEQYF.

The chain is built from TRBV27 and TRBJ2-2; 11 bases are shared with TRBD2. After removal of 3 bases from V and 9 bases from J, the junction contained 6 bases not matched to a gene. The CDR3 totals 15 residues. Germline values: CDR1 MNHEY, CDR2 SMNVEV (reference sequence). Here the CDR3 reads CASSFTSGGRRELFF. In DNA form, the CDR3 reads TGTGCCAGCAGTTTTACTAGCGGGGGTCGAAGGGAGCTGTTTTTT.

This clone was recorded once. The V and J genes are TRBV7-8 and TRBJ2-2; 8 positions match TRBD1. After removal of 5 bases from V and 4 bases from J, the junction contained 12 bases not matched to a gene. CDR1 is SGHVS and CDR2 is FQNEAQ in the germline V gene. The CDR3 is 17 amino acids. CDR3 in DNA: TGTGCCAGCAGCGCCAGGGGCCAGGGGGCGAGCACCGGGGAGCTGTTTTTT. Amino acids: CASSARGQGASTGELFF.

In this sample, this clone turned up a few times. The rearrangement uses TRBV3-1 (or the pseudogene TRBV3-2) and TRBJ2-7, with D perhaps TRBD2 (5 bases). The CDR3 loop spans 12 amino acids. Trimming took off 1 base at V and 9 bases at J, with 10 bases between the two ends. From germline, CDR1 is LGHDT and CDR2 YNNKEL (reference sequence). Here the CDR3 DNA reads TGTGCCAGCAGCCAAGGAGGCGGGCGGCAGTACTTC. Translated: CASSQGGGRQYF.

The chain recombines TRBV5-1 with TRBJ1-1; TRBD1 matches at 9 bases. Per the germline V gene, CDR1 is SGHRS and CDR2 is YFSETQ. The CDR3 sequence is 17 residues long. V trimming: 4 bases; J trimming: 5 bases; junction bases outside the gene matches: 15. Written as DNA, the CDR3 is TGCGCCAGCAGCCGACAACCTACCGGGACAGGGTTGACTGAAGCTTTCTTT. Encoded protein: CASSRQPTGTGLTEAFF. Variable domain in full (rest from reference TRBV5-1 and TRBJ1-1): KAGVTQTPRYLIKTRGQQVTLSCSPISGHRSVSWYQQTPGQGLQFLFEYFSETQRNKGNFPGRFSGRQFSNSRSEMNVSTLELGDSALYLCASSRQPTGTGLTEAFFGQGTRLTVV.

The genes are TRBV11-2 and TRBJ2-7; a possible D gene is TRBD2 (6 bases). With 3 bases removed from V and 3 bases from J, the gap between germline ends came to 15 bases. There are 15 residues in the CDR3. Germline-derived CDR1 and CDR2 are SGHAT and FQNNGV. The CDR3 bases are TGTGCCAGCAGCTTCACAGCGGGCCAGGGCTACGAGCAGTACTTC. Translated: CASSFTAGQGYEQYF.

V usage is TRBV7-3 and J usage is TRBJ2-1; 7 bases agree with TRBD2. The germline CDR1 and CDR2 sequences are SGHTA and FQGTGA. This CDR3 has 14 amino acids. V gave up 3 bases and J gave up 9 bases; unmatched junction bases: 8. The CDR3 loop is CASSFPEPGGEQFF. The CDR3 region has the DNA TGTGCCAGCAGCTTTCCCGAGCCGGGGGGTGAGCAGTTCTTC.

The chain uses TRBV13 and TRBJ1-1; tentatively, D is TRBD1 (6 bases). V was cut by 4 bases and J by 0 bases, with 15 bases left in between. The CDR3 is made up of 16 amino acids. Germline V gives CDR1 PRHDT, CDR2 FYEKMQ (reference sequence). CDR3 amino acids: CASSWVPGDVNTEAFF. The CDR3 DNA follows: TGTGCCAGCAGCTGGGTTCCAGGGGATGTGAACACTGAAGCTTTCTTT.

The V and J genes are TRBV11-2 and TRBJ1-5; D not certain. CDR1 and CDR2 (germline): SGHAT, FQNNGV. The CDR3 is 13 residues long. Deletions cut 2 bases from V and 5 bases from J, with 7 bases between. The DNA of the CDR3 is TGTGCCAGCAGCTTAACTAGGGATCAGCCCCAGCATTTT. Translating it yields CASSLTRDQPQHF.

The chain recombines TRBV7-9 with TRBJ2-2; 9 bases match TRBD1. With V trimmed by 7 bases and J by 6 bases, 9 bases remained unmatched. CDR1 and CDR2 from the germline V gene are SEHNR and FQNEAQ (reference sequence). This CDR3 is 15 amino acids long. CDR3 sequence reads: CASTYGQGIAGELFF. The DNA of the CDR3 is TGTGCCAGCACCTACGGACAGGGGATAGCCGGGGAGCTGTTTTTT.